The next 22 T cell receptor beta chains were all read from a single sample in a study of shared clonotypes between healthy human individuals. TCRdb's copy holds only in-frame clones and misses some; the assay was immunoSEQ multiplex PCR. The sample has about 2.3 million clones, over 85% seen once. The specimen sequenced was naive CD4+ T cells from PBMCs. Subset specified: CD45RA+ positively selected. The receptors originated from a man aged 18 to 35 in good health. Some clones in this sample may be carry-over from other donors' samples.

This chain uses TRBV7-3 with TRBJ1-5; no definite D call. Trimming shortened V by 0 bases and J by 7 bases, and 13 bases separated the two germline ends. The CDR3 extends over 15 amino acids. The germline V gene has CDR1 SGHTA and CDR2 FQGTGA. CDR3 sequence reads: CASSLTHSAEQPQHF. The CDR3 region has the DNA TGTGCCAGCAGCTTAACCCATTCGGCAGAGCAGCCCCAGCATTTT.

The J gene is TRBJ2-1, the V gene TRBV14; 9 nucleotides line up with TRBD2. With V trimmed by 1 base and J by 12 bases, 10 bases remained unmatched. CDR1 SGHDN and CDR2 FVKESK come from the germline V gene. CDR3 length equals 15 residues. DNA for the CDR3: TGTGCCAGCAGCCAAGTGGGACTAGCCACGGTTAGGCAGTTCTTC. Translating gives CASSQVGLATVRQFF.

This clone appeared a single time. V and J are TRBV6-1 and TRBJ1-5; 9 bases line up with TRBD1. The CDR3 is made up of 15 amino acids. Germline lookup yields CDR1 MNHNS and CDR2 SASEGT. The V gene end was trimmed by 6 bases and the J gene end by 2 bases; junction bases not matched to a gene: 5. The CDR3 nucleotides are TGTGCCAGCAGCGGACAGGGGTTGGGCAATCAGCCCCAGCATTTT. It yields the protein CASSGQGLGNQPQHF.

Concerning this clone: Other DNA variants within this sample encode the same CDR3. The V and J genes are TRBV5-1 and TRBJ2-1; D gene unclear. The CDR3 contains 15 residues. Germline CDR1 SGHRS, CDR2 YFSETQ. Deletions cut 0 bases from V and 3 bases from J, with 10 bases between. DNA of the CDR3: TGCGCCAGCAGCTTGGGAGGCCGGAGCTACAATGAGCAGTTCTTC. The encoded protein is CASSLGGRSYNEQFF.

CDR3 sequence reads: CASSLFWGSEPQHF. The CDR3 bases are TGTGCCAGCAGTTTATTTTGGGGTAGTGAGCCCCAGCATTTT. The chain carries TRBV27 and TRBJ1-5; D remains unclear. The germline V gene encodes CDR1 MNHEY and CDR2 SMNVEV (reference sequence). There are 14 residues in the CDR3. V lost 1 base and J lost 8, with 12 bases in between.

The chain is built from TRBV11-2 and TRBJ2-5; 10 bases line up with TRBD1. The closer fit of TRBJ2-7 to the DNA end suggests the J call may be wrong. The CDR3 totals 14 residues. Germline assignment: CDR1 SGHAT and CDR2 FQNNGV. The CDR3 region has the DNA TGTGCCAGCAGCTTGGGACAGGGGCCCCTCGAGCAGTACTTC. Amino acid sequence: CASSLGQGPLEQYF.

The chain uses TRBV4-2 and TRBJ1-2; D uncertain. From germline, CDR1 is LGHNA and CDR2 YNFKEQ. V dropped 0 bases and J dropped 6 bases, with 14 bases sitting between them. CDR3 length: 15 amino acids. CDR3 sequence reads: CASSQDLRRNDGYTF. CDR3 in DNA: TGTGCCAGCAGCCAAGATTTGAGGAGGAATGATGGCTACACCTTC.

As concerns this clone: This same CDR3 is encoded by further DNA sequences in the sample. This rearrangement joins TRBV5-4 to TRBJ2-3; D is uncertain. The CDR3 runs to 15 residues. V gave up 0 bases and J gave up 0 bases, with 8 bases separating them. The germline CDR1 and CDR2 sequences are SGHNT and YYREEE (reference sequence). The CDR3 DNA follows: TGTGCCAGCAGCTTGGGACAAACTAGCACAGATACGCAGTATTTT. Encoded protein: CASSLGQTSTDTQYF.

V usage is TRBV18 and J usage is TRBJ2-7; D unresolved. V lost 3 bases and J 2 bases, leaving 14 bases between the germline ends. Germline CDR1 is KGHSH and CDR2 is LQKENI. The CDR3 contains 15 residues. The CDR3, as DNA: TGTGCCAGCTCACCCGAGACCTCGAAAACCTACGAGCAGTACTTC. Protein sequence: CASSPETSKTYEQYF.

The chain couples TRBV11-2 to TRBJ2-4; D possibly matches TRBD1 or TRBD2 (6 bases each). Trimming shortened V by 8 bases and J by 0 bases, and 17 bases separated the two germline ends. Germline V gene sequence: CDR1 SGHAT, CDR2 FQNNGV. The CDR3 is 16 amino acids. The CDR3, as DNA: TGTGCCAGCGGCAAGTCCGGGGGCGCAGCCAAAAACATTCAGTACTTC. Its translation: CASGKSGGAAKNIQYF. The whole variable domain, remainder taken from reference TRBV11-2 and TRBJ2-4, is EAGVAQSPRYKIIEKRQSVAFWCNPISGHATLYWYQQILGQGPKLLIQFQNNGVVDDSQLPKDRFSAERLKGVDSTLKIQPAKLEDSAVYLCASGKSGGAAKNIQYFGAGTRLSVL.

The genes are TRBV6-1 and TRBJ1-2; weak D call: TRBD1 (5 bases). In germline, CDR1 is MNHNS, CDR2 SASEGT. This CDR3 spans 15 amino acids. The V gene lost 2 bases and the J gene lost 4 bases, with 14 bases spanning the gap. CDR3 region: CASSEYQGGGYGYTF. DNA of the CDR3: TGTGCCAGCAGTGAATATCAGGGCGGGGGCTATGGCTACACCTTC.

CDR3 region: CASSRLGDTQYF. The CDR3 nucleotides are TGTGCCAGCAGCCGGTTGGGAGATACGCAGTATTTT. This sequence joins TRBV7-2 and TRBJ2-3; D gene ambiguous. The CDR3 is 12 amino acids. V was clipped by 5 bases and J by 5 bases, with 8 bases between them. Germline values: CDR1 SGHTA, CDR2 FQGNSA.

This chain links TRBV6-1 with TRBJ2-5; no reliable D call. Between the trimmed V and J ends, which lost 11 bases and 6 bases, there was a span of 16 bases. This CDR3 has 12 amino acids. Per the germline V gene, CDR1 is MNHNS and CDR2 is SASEGT. CDR3 in DNA: TGTGCCGCCTCGATAGAGCAAAAGACCCAGTACTTC. It encodes CAASIEQKTQYF.

This clone has just a few counts. This sequence joins TRBV20-1 and TRBJ1-1; maybe TRBD1 (5 bases). V lost 2 bases to trimming and J lost 7 bases, with 5 bases between them. The CDR3 runs to 10 residues. Per germline, CDR1 DFQATT and CDR2 SNEGSKA (reference sequence). In DNA, the CDR3 is TGCAGTGCTAGACAGGGTGAAGCTTTCTTT. Amino acids: CSARQGEAFF.

This clone was detected only once. The junction departs from the called germline gene at one end, perhaps through a read error. V and J are TRBV7-2 and TRBJ2-7; perhaps TRBD1 as D (5 bases). Germline V gene sequence: CDR1 SGHTA, CDR2 FQGNSA. The CDR3 extends over 14 amino acids. Here the CDR3 reads CASRLGQGSYEQYF. DNA of the CDR3: TGTGCCAGCAGATTAGGGCAGGGCTCCTACGAGCAGTACTTC.

This clone was recorded once. Other DNA sequences in the sample encode the same CDR3. V is TRBV28 and J is TRBJ2-5, with 14 bases lining up with TRBD2. The CDR3 has 16 residues. Trimming cost V 2 bases and J 1 base; bases outside gene matches: 0. Germline loops: CDR1 MDHEN, CDR2 SYDVKM. CDR3 DNA: TGTGCCAGCAGTTTAGGACTAGCGGGGGGCCAAGAGACCCAGTACTTC. Translation: CASSLGLAGGQETQYF.

The V and J genes are TRBV5-1 and TRBJ1-1; 7 bases fit TRBD1. V lost 4 bases, J lost 1 base, and 4 bases stayed unmatched. This CDR3 has 14 amino acids. The germline V gene has CDR1 SGHRS and CDR2 YFSETQ. The CDR3 protein is CASSGGQPNTEAFF. CDR3 in DNA: TGCGCCAGCAGCGGGGGACAGCCGAACACTGAAGCTTTCTTT.

The gene calls are TRBV6-1 and TRBJ1-5; tentatively, D is TRBD1 (6 bases). Trimming shortened V by 7 bases and J by 7 bases, and 11 bases separated the two germline ends. The V gene's germline CDR1 is MNHNS and CDR2 SASEGT. CDR3 length: 12 residues. CDR3 nucleotides: TGTGCCAGCAAGGGGGAGGTCCAGCCCCAGCATTTT. Protein: CASKGEVQPQHF.

V gene TRBV7-2 combines with J gene TRBJ1-1; no reliable D call. The CDR3 totals 16 residues. Germline loops: CDR1 SGHTA, CDR2 FQGNSA. Trimming stripped 2 bases from V and 1 base from J, with 14 bases between. The DNA of the CDR3 is TGTGCCAGCAGCTTATTTGTCCGGGAAACGAACACTGAAGCTTTCTTT. Translation gives CASSLFVRETNTEAFF. Full variable domain (rest looked up from reference TRBV7-2 and TRBJ1-1): GAGVSQSPSNKVTEKGKDVELRCDPISGHTALYWYRQSLGQGLEFLIYFQGNSAPDKSGLPSDRFSAERTGGSVSTLTIQRTQQEDSAVYLCASSLFVRETNTEAFFGQGTRLTVV.

The table lists this clone with a count of one. The chain joins TRBV6-5 to TRBJ2-7; TRBD2 matches 10 bases. Germline V gene lookup returns CDR1 MNHEY and CDR2 SVGAGI. V lost 2 bases to trimming and J lost 2 bases; unmatched junction nucleotides: 3. This CDR3 is 15 amino acids long. CDR3 coding DNA: TGTGCCAGCAGTTACGAACTAGCGGGACCCTACGAGCAGTACTTC. The encoded protein is CASSYELAGPYEQYF.

The chain uses TRBV10-3 and TRBJ2-7; TRBD1 is a possible D gene (5 bases). Trimming left V 3 bases short and J 0 bases short, with 9 bases between. Per germline, CDR1 ENHRY and CDR2 SYGVKD. The CDR3 loop spans 14 amino acids. This CDR3 is CAISDLTASYEQYF. CDR3 coding DNA: TGTGCCATCAGTGACCTGACAGCCTCCTACGAGCAGTACTTC.

J is TRBJ2-7 and V is TRBV6-1; perhaps D is TRBD1 or TRBD2 (5 bases each). The CDR3 contains 13 residues. Trimming pared 7 bases from V and 1 base from J, leaving 11 bases between. Germline loops: CDR1 MNHNS, CDR2 SASEGT. Here the CDR3 DNA reads TGTGCCAGCACTGCAGGGACGTCCTACGAGCAGTACTTC. Protein: CASTAGTSYEQYF.